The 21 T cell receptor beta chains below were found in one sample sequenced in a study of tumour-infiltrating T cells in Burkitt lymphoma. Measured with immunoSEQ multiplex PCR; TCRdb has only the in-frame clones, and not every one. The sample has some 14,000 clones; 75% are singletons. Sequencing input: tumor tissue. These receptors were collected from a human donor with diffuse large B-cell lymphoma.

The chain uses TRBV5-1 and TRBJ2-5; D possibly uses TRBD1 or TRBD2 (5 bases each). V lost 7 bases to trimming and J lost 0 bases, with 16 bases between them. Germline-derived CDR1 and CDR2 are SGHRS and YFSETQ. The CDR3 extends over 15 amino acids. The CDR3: CASQPEGTDQETQYF. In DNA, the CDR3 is TGCGCCAGCCAGCCAGAGGGGACGGACCAAGAGACCCAGTACTTC.

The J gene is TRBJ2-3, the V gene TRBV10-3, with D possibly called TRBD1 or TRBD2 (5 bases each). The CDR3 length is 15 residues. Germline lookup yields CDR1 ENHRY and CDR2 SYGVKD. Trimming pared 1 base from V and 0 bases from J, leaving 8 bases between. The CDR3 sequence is CAISELGDSTDTQYF. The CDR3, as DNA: TGTGCCATCAGTGAGTTGGGGGACAGCACAGATACGCAGTATTTT.

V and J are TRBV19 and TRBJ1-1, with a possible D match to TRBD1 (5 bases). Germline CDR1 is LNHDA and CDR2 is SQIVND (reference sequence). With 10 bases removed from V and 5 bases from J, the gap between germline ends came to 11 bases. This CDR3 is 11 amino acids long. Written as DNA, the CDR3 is TGTGCCATCCGGCAGGGAACTGAAGCTTTCTTT. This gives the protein CAIRQGTEAFF. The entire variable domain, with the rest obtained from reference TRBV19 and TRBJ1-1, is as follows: DGGITQSPKYLFRKEGQNVTLSCEQNLNHDAMYWYRQDPGQGLRLIYYSQIVNDFQKGDIAEGYSVSREKKESFPLTVTSAQKNPTAFYLCAIRQGTEAFFGQGTRLTVV.

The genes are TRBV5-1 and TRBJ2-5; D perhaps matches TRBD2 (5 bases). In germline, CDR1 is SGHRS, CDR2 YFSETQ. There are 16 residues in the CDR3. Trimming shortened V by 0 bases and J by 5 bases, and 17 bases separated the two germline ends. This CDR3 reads CASSLGANLGAETQYF. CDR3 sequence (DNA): TGCGCCAGCAGCTTGGGGGCCAATTTGGGAGCGGAGACCCAGTACTTC. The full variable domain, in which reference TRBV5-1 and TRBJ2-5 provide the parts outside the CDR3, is KAGVTQTPRYLIKTRGQQVTLSCSPISGHRSVSWYQQTPGQGLQFLFEYFSETQRNKGNFPGRFSGRQFSNSRSEMNVSTLELGDSALYLCASSLGANLGAETQYFGPGTRLLVL.

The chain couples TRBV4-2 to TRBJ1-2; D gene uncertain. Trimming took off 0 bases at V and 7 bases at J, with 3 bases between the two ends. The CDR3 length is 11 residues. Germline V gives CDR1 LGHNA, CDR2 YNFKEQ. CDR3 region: CASSQDFGYTF. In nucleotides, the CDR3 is TGTGCCAGCAGCCAAGATTTTGGCTACACCTTC.

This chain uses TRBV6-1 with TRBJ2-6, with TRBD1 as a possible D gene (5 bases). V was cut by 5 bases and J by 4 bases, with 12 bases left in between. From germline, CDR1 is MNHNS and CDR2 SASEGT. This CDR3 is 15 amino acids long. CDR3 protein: CASSSPGFGANVLTF. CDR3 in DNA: TGTGCCAGCAGTTCACCAGGGTTCGGGGCCAACGTCCTGACTTTC.

The CDR3 sequence: CASRVTGTETQYF. The CDR3 DNA is TGTGCCAGCAGGGTTACAGGGACCGAGACCCAGTACTTC. The V call is TRBV6-5, the J call TRBJ2-5; possibly TRBD1 for D (6 bases). With 6 bases removed from V and 5 bases from J, the gap between germline ends came to 13 bases. The CDR3 is 13 amino acids. Per the germline V gene, CDR1 is MNHEY and CDR2 is SVGAGI.

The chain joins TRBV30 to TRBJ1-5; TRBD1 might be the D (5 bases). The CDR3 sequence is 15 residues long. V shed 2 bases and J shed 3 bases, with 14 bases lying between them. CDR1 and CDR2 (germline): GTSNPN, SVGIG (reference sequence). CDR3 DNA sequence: TGTGCCTGGAGTTCGGGGCCCCGTAACAATCAGCCCCAGCATTTT. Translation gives CAWSSGPRNNQPQHF.

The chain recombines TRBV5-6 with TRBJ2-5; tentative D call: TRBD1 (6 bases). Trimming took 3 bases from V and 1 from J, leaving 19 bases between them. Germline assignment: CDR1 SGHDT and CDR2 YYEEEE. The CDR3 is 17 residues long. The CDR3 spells CASSSILKTGTQETQYF. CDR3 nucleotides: TGTGCCAGCAGCTCCATCTTGAAGACAGGCACCCAAGAGACCCAGTACTTC.

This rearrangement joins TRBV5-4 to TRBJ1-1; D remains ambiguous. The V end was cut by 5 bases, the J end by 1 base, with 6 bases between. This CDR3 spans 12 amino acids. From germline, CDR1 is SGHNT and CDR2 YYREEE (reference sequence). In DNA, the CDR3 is TGTGCCAGCAGGTCCCGGAACACTGAAGCTTTCTTT. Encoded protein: CASRSRNTEAFF.

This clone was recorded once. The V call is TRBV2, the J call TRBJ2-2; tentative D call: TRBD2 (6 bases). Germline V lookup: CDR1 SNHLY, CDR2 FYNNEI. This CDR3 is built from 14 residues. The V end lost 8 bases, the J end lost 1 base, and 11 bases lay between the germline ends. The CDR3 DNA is TGTGCCAGCTCGGAGGGGCGGAACACCGGGGAGCTGTTTTTT. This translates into CASSEGRNTGELFF.

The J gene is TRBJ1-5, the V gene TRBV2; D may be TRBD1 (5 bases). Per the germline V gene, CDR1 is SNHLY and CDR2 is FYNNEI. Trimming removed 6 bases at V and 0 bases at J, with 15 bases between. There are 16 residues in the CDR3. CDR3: CASRPRGRASNQPQHF. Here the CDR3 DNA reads TGTGCCAGCAGGCCGAGGGGCAGGGCTAGCAATCAGCCCCAGCATTTT.

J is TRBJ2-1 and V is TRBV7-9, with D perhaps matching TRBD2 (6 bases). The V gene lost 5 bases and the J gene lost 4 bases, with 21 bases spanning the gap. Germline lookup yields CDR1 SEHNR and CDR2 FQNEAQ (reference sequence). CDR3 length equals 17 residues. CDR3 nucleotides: TGTGCCAGCAGCCGGGGAGGTGTGGCGAATGTGTACAATGAGCAGTTCTTC. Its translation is CASSRGGVANVYNEQFF. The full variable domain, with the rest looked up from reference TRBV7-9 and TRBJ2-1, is DTGVSQNPRHKITKRGQNVTFRCDPISEHNRLYWYRQTLGQGPEFLTYFQNEAQLEKSRLLSDRFSAERPKGSFSTLEIQRTEQGDSAMYLCASSRGGVANVYNEQFFGPGTRLTVL.

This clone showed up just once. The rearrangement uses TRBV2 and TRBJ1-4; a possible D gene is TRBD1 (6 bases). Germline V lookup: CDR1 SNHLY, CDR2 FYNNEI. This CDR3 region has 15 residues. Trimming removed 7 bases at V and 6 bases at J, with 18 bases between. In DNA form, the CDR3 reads TGTGCCAGCACCGGAGGGATGGGGGCGTATGAAAAACTGTTTTTT. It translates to CASTGGMGAYEKLFF.

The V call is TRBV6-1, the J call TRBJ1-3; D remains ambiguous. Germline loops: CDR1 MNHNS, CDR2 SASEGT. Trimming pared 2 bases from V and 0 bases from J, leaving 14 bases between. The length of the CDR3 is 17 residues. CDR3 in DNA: TGTGCCAGCAGTGAATCCGCCCCAGTGAACTCTGGAAACACCATATATTTT. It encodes CASSESAPVNSGNTIYF.

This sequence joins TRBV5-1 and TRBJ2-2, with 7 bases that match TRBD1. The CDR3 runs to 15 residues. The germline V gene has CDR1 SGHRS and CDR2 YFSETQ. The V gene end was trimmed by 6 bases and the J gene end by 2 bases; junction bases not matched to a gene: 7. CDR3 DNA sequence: TGCGCCAGCACCCTAACAGGGGCAAACACCGGGGAGCTGTTTTTT. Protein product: CASTLTGANTGELFF. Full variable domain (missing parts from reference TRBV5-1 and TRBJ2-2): KAGVTQTPRYLIKTRGQQVTLSCSPISGHRSVSWYQQTPGQGLQFLFEYFSETQRNKGNFPGRFSGRQFSNSRSEMNVSTLELGDSALYLCASTLTGANTGELFFGEGSRLTVL.

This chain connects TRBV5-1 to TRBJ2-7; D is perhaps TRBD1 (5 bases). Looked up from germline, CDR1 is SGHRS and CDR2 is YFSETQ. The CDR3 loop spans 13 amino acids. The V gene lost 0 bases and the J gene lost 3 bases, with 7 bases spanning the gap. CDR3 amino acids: CASSLDRHYEQYF. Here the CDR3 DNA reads TGCGCCAGCAGCTTGGACAGGCACTACGAGCAGTACTTC.

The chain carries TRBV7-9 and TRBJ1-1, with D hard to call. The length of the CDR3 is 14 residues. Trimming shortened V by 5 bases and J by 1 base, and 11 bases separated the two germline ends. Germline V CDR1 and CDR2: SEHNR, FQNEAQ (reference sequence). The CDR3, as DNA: TGTGCCAGCAGCAGTCAGGACCCGAACACTGAAGCTTTCTTT. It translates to CASSSQDPNTEAFF.

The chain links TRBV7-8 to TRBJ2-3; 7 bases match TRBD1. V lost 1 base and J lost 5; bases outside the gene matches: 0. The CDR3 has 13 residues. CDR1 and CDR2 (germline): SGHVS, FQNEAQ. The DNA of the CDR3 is TGTGCCAGCAGCTTAGGGACAGGAGATACGCAGTATTTT. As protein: CASSLGTGDTQYF. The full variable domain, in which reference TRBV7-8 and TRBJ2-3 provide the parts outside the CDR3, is GAGVSQSPRYKVAKRGQDVALRCDPISGHVSLFWYQQALGQGPEFLTYFQNEAQLDKSGLPSDRFFAERPEGSVSTLKIQRTQQEDSAVYLCASSLGTGDTQYFGPGTRLTVL.

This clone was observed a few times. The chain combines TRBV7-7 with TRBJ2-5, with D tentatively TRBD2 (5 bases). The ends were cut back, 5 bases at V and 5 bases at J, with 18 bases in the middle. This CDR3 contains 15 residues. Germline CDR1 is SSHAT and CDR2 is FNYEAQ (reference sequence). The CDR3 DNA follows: TGTGCCAGCAGCCCATATGGTCCGGGCGGGGAGACCCAGTACTTC. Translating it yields CASSPYGPGGETQYF. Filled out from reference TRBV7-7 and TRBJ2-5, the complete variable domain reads GAGVSQSPRYKVTKRGQDVTLRCDPISSHATLYWYQQALGQGPEFLTYFNYEAQPDKSGLPSDRFSAERPEGSISTLTIQRTEQRDSAMYRCASSPYGPGGETQYFGPGTRLLVL.

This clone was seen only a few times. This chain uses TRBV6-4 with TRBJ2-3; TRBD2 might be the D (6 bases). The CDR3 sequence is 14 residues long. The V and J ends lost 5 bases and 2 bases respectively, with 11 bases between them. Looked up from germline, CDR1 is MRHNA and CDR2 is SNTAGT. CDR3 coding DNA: TGTGCCAGCAGTAGTGCGGGGTTCACAGATACGCAGTATTTT. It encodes CASSSAGFTDTQYF.